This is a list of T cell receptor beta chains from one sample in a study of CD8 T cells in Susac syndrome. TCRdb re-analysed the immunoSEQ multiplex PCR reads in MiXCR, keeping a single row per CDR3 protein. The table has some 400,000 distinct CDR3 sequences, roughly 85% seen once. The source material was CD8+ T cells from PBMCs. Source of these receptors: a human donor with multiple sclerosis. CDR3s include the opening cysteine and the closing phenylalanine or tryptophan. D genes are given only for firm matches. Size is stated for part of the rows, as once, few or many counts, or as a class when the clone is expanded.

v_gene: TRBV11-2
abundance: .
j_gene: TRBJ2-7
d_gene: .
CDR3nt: TGTGCCAGCAGCTTTTGGACGCGAGGCAGGAGCTACGAGCAGTACTTC
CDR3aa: CASSFWTRGRSYEQYF

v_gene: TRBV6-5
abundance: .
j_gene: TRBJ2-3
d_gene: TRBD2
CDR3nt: TGTGCCAGCAGTTACACGGGACTAGCGGGAGATACGCAGTATTTT
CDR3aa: CASSYTGLAGDTQYF

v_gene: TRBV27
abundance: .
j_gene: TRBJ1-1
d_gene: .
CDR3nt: TGTGCCAGCGGGGGGGGCCAGAACACTGAAGCTTTCTTT
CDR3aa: CASGGGQNTEAFF

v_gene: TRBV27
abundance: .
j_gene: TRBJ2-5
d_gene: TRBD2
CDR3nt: TGTGCCAGCAGACCCGGGACTAGCGGGAGTCCTCAGTACTTC
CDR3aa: CASRPGTSGSPQYF

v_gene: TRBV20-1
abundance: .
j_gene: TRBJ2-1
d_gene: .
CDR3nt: TGCAGTGCTAGAGATCCCGGGACGGACTCCTACAATGAGCAGTTCTTC
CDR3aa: CSARDPGTDSYNEQFF

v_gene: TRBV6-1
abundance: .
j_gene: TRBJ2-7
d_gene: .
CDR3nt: TGTGCCAGCAGTGATGATGAGGGACCCGACTCCTACGAGCAGTACTTC
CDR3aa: CASSDDEGPDSYEQYF

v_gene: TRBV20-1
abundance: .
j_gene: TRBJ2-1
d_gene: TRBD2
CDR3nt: TGCAGTGCTAGCCCAAGAAGCGGGGGCCCATACAATGAGCAGTTCTTC
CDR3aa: CSASPRSGGPYNEQFF

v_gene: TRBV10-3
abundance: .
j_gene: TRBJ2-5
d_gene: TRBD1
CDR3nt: TGTGCCATCAGTCAGGGGGCTGGGGAGACCCAGTACTTC
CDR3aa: CAISQGAGETQYF

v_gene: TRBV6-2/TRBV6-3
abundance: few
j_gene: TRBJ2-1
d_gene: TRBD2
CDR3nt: TGTGCCAGCAGGCAACTAGCGGACACCTACAATGAGCAGTTCTTC
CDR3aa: CASRQLADTYNEQFF

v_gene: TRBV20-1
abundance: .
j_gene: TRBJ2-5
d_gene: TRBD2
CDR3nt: TGCAGTGTTACTTCCTCAAGCGGGGGGGCCAGGACAGAGACCCAGTACTTC
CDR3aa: CSVTSSSGGARTETQYF

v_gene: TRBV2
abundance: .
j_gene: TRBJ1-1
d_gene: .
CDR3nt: TGTGCCAGCCAGACCGAGAACACTGAAGCTTTCTTT
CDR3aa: CASQTENTEAFF

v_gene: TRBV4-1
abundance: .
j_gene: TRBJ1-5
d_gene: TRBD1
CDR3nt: TGCGCCAGCAGCCAGGGGGACAGTTACAGCAATCAGCCCCAGCATTTT
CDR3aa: CASSQGDSYSNQPQHF

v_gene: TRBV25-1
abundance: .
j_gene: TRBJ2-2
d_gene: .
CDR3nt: TGTGCCAGCAGTTCGAGCCGCCCAATCACCGGGGAGCTGTTTTTT
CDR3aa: CASSSSRPITGELFF

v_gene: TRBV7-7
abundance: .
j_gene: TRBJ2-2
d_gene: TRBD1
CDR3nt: TGTGCCAGCAGCTTAGGTAAACCCATGCAGGGGGAATCCGCGAACACCGGGGAGCTGTTTTTT
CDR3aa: CASSLGKPMQGESANTGELFF

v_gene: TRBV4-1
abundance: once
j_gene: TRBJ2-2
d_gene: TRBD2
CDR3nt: TGCGCCAGCAGCCAAGAGCAGCGGGGGGGTTCCACCGGGGAGCTGTTTTTT
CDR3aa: CASSQEQRGGSTGELFF

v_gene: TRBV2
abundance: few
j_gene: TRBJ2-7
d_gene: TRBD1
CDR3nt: TGTGCCAGCAGGGGACAGGGCGACTACGAGCAGTACTTC
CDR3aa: CASRGQGDYEQYF

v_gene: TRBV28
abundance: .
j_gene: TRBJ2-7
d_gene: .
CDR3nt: TGTGCCAGCAGTTACCGGGGACCAACCTACGAGCAGTACTTC
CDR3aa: CASSYRGPTYEQYF

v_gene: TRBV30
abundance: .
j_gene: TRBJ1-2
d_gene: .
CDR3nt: TGTGCCTGGAGTGTACCGTGGGGGGACCATGGCTACACCTTC
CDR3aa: CAWSVPWGDHGYTF

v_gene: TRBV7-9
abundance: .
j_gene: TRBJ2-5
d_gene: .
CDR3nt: TGTGCCAGCAGCTCCCGCCCCGGCTTCCCGAGAGGAGAGACCCAGTACTTC
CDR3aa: CASSSRPGFPRGETQYF

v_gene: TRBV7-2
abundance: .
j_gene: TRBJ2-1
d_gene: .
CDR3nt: TGTGCCAGCAGCCTAACTCCTAGCGCCGACAATGAGCAGTTCTTC
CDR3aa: CASSLTPSADNEQFF

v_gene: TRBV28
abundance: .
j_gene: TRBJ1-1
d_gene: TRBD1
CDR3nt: TGTGCCAGCAGACCGGGACAGATGAACACTGAAGCTTTCTTT
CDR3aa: CASRPGQMNTEAFF

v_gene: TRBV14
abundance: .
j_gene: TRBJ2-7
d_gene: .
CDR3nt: TGTGCCAGCAGCCATGGGATGCACTACGAGCAGTACTTC
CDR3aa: CASSHGMHYEQYF

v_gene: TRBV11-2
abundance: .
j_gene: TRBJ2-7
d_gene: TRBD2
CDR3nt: TGTGCCAGCAGCCTACCCGGGGGGGGAATCTACGAGCAGTACTTC
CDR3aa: CASSLPGGGIYEQYF

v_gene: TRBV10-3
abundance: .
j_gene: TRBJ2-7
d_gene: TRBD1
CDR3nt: TGTGCCATCAGTATCGGACAGGCCTACGAGCAGTACTTC
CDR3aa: CAISIGQAYEQYF

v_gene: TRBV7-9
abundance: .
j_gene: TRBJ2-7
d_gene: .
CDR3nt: TGTGCCAGCAGCTTAGGGGGCCTTTCCTCCTACGAGCAGTACTTC
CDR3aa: CASSLGGLSSYEQYF

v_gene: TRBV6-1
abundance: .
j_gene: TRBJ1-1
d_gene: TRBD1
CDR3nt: TGTGCCAGCAGACAGGGGATAACTTTCTTT
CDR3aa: CASRQGITFF

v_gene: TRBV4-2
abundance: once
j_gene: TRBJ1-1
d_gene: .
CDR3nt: TGTGCCAGCAGCCAAGGCCAGGGTAGATTTGCGGCGAACACTGAAGCTTTCTTT
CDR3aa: CASSQGQGRFAANTEAFF

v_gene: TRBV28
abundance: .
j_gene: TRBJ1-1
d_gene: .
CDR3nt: TGTGCCAGCAGTTTAAATCATGAAGGGTTGAACACTGAAGCTTTCTTT
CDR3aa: CASSLNHEGLNTEAFF

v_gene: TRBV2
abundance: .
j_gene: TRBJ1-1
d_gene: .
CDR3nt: TGTGCCAGCAGTGAAGGGACTAGAGAAGCTTTCTTT
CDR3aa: CASSEGTREAFF

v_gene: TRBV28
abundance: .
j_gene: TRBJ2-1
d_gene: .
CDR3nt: TGTGCCAGCAGTTTATTTGGGGGAGGGGGCACCTACAATGAGCAGTTCTTC
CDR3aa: CASSLFGGGGTYNEQFF

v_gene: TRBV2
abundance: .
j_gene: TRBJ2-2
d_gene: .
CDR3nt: TGTGCCAGCAGTTGGGCCGGCAACGGGGAGCTGTTTTTT
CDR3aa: CASSWAGNGELFF

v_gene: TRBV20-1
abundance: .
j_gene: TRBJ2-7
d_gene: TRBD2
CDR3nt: TGCAGTGCTAGGGCCACTAGCGGGCTCTCCTACGAGCAGTACTTC
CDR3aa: CSARATSGLSYEQYF

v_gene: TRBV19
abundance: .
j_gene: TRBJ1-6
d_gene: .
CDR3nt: TGTGCCAGTAGTGATCGCCCCTTGGGGTCACCCCTCCACTTT
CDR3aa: CASSDRPLGSPLHF

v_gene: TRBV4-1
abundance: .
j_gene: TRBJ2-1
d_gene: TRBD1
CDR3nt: TGCGCCAGCAGCCAAGAAAGGGGTGACAGGGGAGGCGAGCAGTTCTTC
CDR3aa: CASSQERGDRGGEQFF

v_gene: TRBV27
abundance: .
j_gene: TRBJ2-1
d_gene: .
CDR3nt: TGTGCCAGCAGTTCCCGCGTTAATGAGCAGTTCTTC
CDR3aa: CASSSRVNEQFF

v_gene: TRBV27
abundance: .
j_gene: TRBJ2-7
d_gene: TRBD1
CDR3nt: TGTGCCAGCAGTAAACGGGACAGACTTTACGAGCAGTACTTC
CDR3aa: CASSKRDRLYEQYF

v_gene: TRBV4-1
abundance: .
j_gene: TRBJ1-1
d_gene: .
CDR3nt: TGCGCCAGCAGCCAAGGCCCGGAGGGAGCCACTGAAGCTTTCTTT
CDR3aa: CASSQGPEGATEAFF

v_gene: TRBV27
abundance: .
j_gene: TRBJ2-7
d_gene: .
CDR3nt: TGTGCCAGCAGCCTCTATAGGACATACGAGCAGTACTTC
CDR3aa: CASSLYRTYEQYF

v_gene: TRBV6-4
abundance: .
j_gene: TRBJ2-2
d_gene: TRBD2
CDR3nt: TGTGCCAGCAGCTCCACCGGTGGGACTAGCGGCTACACCGGGGAGCTGTTTTTT
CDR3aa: CASSSTGGTSGYTGELFF

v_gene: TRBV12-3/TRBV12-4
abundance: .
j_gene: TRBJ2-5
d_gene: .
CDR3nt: TGTGCCAGCAGTTTGAGTTTCGGGCAAGAGACCCAGTACTTC
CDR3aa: CASSLSFGQETQYF

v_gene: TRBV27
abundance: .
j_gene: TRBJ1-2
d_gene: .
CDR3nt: TGTGCCAGCAGTTTATCGATAACAAAAGCTAACTATGGCTACACCTTC
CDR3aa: CASSLSITKANYGYTF

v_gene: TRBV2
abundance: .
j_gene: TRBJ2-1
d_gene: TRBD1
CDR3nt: TGTGCCAGCAGTACCTTGGCCGGGACAGGGATTCGGGATGAGCAGTTCTTC
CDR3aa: CASSTLAGTGIRDEQFF

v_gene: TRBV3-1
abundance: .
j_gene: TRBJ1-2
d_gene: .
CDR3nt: TGTGCCAGCAGCCGAAGCCTTCCGGGACCAACCTTCTTCGCTAACTATGGCTACACCTTC
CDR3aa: CASSRSLPGPTFFANYGYTF

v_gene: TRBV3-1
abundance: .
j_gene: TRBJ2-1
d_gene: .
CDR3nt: TGTGCCAGCAGCCAAGAAAGGGGGGTACACAATGAGCAGTTCTTC
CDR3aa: CASSQERGVHNEQFF

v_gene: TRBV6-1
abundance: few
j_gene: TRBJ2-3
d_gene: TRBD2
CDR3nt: TGTGCCAGCAGGACTCAAGCGGGGCCGTTCACAGATACGCAGTATTTT
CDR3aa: CASRTQAGPFTDTQYF

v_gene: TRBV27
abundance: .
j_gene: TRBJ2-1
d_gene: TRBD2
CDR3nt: TGTGCCAGCGGGGGACTAGCGGGGCGAAGTGGCTATGAGCAGTTCTTC
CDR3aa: CASGGLAGRSGYEQFF

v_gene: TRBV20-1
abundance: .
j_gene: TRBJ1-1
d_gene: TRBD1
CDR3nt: TGCAGTGCTCTACAGGGGAGGGAGATGAACACTGAAGCTTTCTTT
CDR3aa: CSALQGREMNTEAFF

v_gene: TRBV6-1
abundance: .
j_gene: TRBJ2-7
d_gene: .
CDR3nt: TGTGCCAGCAGTGAGGGTCCGGGTAACTACGAGCAGTACTTC
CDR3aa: CASSEGPGNYEQYF

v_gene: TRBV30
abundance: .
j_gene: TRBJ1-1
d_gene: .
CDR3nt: TGTGCCTCCTGGGGGGAGAACACTGAAGCTTTCTTT
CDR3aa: CASWGENTEAFF

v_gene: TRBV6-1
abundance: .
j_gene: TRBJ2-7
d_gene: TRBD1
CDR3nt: TGTGCCAGCAGCTGGACAGGGGGCGGCGAGCAGTACTTC
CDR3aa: CASSWTGGGEQYF

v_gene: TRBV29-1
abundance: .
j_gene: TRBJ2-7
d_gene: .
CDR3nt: TGCAGCGTTGAAATCATCAACGAGCAGTACTTC
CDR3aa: CSVEIINEQYF

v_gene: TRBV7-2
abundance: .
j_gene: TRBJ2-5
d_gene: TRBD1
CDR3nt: TGTGCCAGCAGCTTGGGCCGGGACAGGGAAATTTGGGGGACCCAGTACTTC
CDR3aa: CASSLGRDREIWGTQYF

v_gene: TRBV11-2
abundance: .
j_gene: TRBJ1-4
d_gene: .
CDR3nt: TGTGCCAGCAGCTTAACCGGGTGGTTGGGAAATGAAAAACTGTTTTTT
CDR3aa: CASSLTGWLGNEKLFF

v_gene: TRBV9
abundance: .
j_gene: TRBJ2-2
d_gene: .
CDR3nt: TGTGCCAGCAGCGTAAAAGGAACAGTGCTGAACACCGGGGAGCTGTTTTTT
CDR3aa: CASSVKGTVLNTGELFF

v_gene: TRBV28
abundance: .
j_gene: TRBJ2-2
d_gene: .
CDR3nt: TGTGCCAGCAGTTTGGGGGTAACGGCCGGGGAGCTGTTTTTT
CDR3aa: CASSLGVTAGELFF

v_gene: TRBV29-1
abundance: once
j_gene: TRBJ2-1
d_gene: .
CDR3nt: TGCAGCGTTGTTTTGGGCAGGGCAGAGTTCTTC
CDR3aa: CSVVLGRAEFF

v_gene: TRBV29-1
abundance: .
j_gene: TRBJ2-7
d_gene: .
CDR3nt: TGCAGCGTCGTGGGTCCAGGGACCTACGAGCAGTACTTC
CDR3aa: CSVVGPGTYEQYF

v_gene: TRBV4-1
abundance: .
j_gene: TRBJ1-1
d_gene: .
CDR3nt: TGCGCCAGCAGCCAAGATCGGGGGACGAACACTGAAGTTTTCTTT
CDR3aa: CASSQDRGTNTEVFF

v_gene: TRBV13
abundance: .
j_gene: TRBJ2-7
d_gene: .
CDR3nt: TGTGCCAGTTCCATAGGGGGAATGGGTTACGAGCGGTACTTC
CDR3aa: CASSIGGMGYERYF